This T cell receptor beta chain derives from a study of blood T cell repertoires in COVID-19. Whole-study context: Sample material is recorded as cDNA or gDNA derived from T cells, B-cell-depleted T cells, or PBMCs.

Clones were read by immunoSEQ multiplex PCR, and TCRdb kept only the in-frame ones, dropping some. The sample lists roughly 240,000 clones, 70% to 90% occurring once. V gave up 4 bases and J gave up 3 bases; unmatched junction bases: 2. This CDR3 has 13 amino acids. This clone was found once. This TCR came from a man between 18 and 35 years old with active or convalescent COVID-19. Sequenced input: peripheral blood. V gene TRBV12-3 or TRBV12-4 combines with J gene TRBJ2-7, with 8 positions matching TRBD1. The CDR3 DNA reads TGTGCCAGCAGTTCCGGGACAGGCTACGAGCAGTACTTC. It codes for CASSSGTGYEQYF.